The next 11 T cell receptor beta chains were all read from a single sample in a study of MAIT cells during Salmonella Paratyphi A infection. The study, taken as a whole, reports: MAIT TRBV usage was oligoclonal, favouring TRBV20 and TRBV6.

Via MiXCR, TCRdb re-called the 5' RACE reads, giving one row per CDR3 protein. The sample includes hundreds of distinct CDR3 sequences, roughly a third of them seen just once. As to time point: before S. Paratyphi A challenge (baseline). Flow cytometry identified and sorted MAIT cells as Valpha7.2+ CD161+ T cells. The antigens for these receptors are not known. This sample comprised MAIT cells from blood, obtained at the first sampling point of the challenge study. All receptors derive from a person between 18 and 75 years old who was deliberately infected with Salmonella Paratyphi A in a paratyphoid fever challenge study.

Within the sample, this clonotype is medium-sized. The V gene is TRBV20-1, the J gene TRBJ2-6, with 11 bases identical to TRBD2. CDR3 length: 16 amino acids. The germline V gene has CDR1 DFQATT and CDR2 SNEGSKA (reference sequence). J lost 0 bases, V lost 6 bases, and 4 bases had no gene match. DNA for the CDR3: TGCAGTGCGTCGACTAGCGGGATCTCTGGGGCCAACGTCCTGACTTTC. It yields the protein CSASTSGISGANVLTF.

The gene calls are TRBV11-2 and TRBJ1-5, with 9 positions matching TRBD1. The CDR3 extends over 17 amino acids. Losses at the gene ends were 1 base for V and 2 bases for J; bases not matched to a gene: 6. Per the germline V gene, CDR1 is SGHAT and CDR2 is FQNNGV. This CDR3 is CASSLAQGASGNQPQHF. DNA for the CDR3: TGTGCCAGCAGCTTAGCACAGGGGGCCAGCGGCAATCAGCCCCAGCATTTT.

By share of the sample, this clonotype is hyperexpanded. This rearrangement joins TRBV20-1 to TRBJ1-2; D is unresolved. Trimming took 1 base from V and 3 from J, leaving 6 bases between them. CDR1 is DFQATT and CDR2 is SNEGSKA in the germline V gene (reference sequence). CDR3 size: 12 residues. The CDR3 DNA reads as TGCAGTGCTAGAGTTGAAGACTATGGCTACACCTTC. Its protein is CSARVEDYGYTF.

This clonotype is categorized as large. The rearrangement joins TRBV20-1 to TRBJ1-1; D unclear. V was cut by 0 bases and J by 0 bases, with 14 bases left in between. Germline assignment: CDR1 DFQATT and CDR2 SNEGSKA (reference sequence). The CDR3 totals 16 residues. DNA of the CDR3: TGCAGTGCTAGAGATCTAAAGGACCGCCTGAACACTGAAGCTTTCTTT. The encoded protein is CSARDLKDRLNTEAFF.

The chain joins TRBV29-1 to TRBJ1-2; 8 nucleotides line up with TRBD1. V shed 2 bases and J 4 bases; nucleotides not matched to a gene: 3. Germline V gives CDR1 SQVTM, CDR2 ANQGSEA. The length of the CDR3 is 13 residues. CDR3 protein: CSVETQGAYGYTF. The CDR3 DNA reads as TGCAGCGTTGAAACGCAGGGGGCCTATGGCTACACCTTC. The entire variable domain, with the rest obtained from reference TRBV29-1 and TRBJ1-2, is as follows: SAVISQKPSRDICQRGTSLTIQCQVDSQVTMMFWYRQQPGQSLTLIATANQGSEATYESGFVIDKFPISRPNLTFSTLTVSNMSPEDSSIYLCSVETQGAYGYTFGSGTRLTVV.

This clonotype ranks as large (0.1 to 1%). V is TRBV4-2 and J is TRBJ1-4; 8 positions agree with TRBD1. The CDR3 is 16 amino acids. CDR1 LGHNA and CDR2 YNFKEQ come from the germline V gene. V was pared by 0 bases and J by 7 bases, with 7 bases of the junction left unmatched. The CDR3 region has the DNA TGTGCCAGCAGCCAAGAGGGTGGCACAGGGGGTGAAAAACTGTTTTTT. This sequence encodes CASSQEGGTGGEKLFF.

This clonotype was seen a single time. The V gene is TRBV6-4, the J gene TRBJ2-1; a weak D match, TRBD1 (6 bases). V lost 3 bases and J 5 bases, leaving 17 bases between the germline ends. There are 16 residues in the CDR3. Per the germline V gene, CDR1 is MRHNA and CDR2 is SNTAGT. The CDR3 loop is CASSETPGHANNEQFF. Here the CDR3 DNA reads TGTGCCAGCAGTGAAACCCCGGGACATGCCAACAATGAGCAGTTCTTC.

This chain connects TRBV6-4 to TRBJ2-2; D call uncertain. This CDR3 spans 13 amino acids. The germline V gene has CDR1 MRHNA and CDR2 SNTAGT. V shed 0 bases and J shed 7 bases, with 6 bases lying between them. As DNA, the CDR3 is TGTGCCAGCAGTGACTCGGAAGACGGGGAGCTGTTTTTT. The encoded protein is CASSDSEDGELFF.

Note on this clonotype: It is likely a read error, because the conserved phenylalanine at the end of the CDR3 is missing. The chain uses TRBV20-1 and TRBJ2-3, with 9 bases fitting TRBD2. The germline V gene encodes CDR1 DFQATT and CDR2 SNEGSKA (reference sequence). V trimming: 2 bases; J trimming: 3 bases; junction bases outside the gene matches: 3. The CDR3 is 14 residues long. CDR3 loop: CSARSSGTTDTQYL. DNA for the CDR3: TGCAGTGCTAGATCTAGCGGGACGACAGATACGCAGTATTTG.

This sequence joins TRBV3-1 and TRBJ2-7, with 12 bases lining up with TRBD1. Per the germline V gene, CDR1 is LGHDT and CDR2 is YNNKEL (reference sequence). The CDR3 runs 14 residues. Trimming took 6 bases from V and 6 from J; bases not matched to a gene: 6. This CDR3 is CASSPGQGAGEQYF. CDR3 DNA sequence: TGTGCCAGCAGTCCGGGACAGGGGGCGGGCGAGCAGTACTTC.

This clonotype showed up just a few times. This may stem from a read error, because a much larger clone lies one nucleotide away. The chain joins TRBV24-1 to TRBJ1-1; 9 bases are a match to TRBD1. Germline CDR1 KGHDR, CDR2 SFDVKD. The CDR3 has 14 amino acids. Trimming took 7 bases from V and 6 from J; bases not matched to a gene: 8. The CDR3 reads CATRNTGGHPEAFF. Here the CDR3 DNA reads TGTGCCACCAGAAACACAGGGGGCCACCCTGAAGCTTTCTTT.